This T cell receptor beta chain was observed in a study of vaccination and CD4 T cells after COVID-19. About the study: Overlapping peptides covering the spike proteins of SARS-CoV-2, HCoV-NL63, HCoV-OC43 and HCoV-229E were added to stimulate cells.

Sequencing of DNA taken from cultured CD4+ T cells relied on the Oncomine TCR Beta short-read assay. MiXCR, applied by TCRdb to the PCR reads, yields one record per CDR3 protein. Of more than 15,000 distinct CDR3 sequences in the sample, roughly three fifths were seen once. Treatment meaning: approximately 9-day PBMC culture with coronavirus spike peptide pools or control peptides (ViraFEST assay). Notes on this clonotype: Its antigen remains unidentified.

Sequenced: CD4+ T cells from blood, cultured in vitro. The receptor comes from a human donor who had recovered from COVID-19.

CDR3 DNA sequence: TGCAGCGTTGAAGGGACAGGGAATGAAAAACTGTTTTTT. Residues: CSVEGTGNEKLFF. The chain joins TRBV29-1 to TRBJ1-4; TRBD1 aligns across 8 bases. V lost 1 base, J lost 5 bases, and 0 bases stayed unmatched. The CDR3 sequence is 13 residues long. Germline V CDR1 and CDR2: SQVTM, ANQGSEA.